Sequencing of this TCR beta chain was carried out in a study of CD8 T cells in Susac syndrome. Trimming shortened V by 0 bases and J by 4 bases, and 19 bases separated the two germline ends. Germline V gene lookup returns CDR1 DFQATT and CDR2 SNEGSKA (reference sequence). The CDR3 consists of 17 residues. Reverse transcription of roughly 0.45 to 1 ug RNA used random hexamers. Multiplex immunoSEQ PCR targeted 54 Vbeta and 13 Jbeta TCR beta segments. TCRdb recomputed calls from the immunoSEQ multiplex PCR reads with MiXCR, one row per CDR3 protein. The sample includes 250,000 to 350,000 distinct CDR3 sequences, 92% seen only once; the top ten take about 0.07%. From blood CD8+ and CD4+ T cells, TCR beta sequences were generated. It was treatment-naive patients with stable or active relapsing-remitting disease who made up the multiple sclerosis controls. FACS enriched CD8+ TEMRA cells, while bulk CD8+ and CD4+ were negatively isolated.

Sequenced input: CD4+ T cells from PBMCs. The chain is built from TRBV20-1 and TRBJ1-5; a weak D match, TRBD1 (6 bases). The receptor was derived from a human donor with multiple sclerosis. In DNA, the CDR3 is TGCAGTGCTAGAGATTGGGGGGCGGCAGGGACAAATCAGCCCCAGCATTTT. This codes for CSARDWGAAGTNQPQHF.